This T cell receptor (beta chain) was captured by sequencing in a study of cytomegalovirus exposure and HLA in healthy donors. Study-level points and caveats: For cytomegalovirus status, the classifier reportedly gave diagnoses with high specificity and sensitivity. Testing in vitro showed three CMV-associated chains specific for CMV antigens.

The CDR3 consists of 12 residues. CDR1 MNHEY and CDR2 SVGAGI come from the germline V gene. Trimming left V 6 bases short and J 7 bases short, with 10 bases between. Use of 60 Vbeta and 13 Jbeta primers characterized the PCR. Per the authors' pipeline: Counted up in a later analysis, unique TCR beta chains came to some 75 million, with around 9.9 million shared. Here immunoSEQ multiplex PCR was the method, and the copy in TCRdb shows in-frame clones only, minus some. V and J calls and clone size are copied from that table; D and trimming were computed from the DNA. The profile shows under 150,000 clones, about 61% of them singletons. With respect to this clone: Its antigen remains unidentified.

The material sequenced was PBMCs. The chain combines TRBV6-5 with TRBJ2-1, with unresolved D. The TCR was taken from a woman between 35 and 50 years old in good health and CMV-seronegative. The CDR3 region is CASRYLKNEQFF. The CDR3, as DNA: TGTGCCAGCAGATACCTAAAAAATGAGCAGTTCTTC.